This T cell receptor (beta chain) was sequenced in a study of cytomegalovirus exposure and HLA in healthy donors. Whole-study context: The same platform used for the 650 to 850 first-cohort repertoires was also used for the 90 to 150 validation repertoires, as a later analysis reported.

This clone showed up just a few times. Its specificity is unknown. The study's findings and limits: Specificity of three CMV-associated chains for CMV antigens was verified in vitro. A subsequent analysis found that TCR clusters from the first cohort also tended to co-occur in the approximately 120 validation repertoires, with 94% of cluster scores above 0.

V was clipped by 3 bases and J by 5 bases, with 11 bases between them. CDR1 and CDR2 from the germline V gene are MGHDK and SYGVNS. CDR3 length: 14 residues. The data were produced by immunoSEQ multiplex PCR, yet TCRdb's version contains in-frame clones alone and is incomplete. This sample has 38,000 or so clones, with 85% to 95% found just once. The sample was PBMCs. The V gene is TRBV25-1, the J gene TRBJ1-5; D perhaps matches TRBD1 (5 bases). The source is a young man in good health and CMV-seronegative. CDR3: CASSDNRNHQPQHF. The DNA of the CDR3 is TGTGCCAGCAGTGACAACAGGAATCATCAGCCCCAGCATTTT.